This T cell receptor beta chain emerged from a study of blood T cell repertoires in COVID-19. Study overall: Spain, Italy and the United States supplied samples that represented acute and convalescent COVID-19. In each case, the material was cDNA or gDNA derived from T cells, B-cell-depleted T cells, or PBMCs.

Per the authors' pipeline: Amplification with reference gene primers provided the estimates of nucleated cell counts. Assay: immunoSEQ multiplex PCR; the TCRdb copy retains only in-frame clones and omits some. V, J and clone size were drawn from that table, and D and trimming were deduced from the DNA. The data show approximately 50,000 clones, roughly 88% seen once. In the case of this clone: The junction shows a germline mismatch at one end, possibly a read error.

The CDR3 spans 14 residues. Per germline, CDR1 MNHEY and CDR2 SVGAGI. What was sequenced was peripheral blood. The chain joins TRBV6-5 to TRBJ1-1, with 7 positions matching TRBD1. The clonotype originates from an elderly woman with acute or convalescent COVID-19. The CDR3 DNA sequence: TGTGCCAGCAGTTCTACAGGGGTGAATACTGAAGCTTTCTTT. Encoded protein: CASSSTGVNTEAFF.